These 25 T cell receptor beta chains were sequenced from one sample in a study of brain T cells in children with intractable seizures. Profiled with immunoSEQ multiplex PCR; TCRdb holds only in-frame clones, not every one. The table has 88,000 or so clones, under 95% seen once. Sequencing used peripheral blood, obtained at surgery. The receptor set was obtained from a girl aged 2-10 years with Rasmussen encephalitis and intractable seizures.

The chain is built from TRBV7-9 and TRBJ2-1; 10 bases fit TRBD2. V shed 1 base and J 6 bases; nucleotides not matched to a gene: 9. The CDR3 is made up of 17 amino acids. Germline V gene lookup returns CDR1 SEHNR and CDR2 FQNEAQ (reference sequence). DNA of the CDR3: TGTGCCAGCAGCTTAGGGGCACTAGCGGGAAACCGCAATGAGCAGTTCTTC. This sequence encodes CASSLGALAGNRNEQFF.

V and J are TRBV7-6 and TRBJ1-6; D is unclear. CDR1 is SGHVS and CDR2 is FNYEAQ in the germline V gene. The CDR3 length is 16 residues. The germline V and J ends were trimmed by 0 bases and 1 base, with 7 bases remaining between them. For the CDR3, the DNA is TGTGCCAGCAGCTTAGCCTCCACGTCCTATAATTCACCCCTCCACTTT. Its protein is CASSLASTSYNSPLHF.

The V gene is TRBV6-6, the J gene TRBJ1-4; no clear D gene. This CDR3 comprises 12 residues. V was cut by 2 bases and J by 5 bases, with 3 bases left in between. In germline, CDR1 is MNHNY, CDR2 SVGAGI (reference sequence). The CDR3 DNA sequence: TGTGCCAGCAGTTACACAAATGAAAAACTGTTTTTT. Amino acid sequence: CASSYTNEKLFF.

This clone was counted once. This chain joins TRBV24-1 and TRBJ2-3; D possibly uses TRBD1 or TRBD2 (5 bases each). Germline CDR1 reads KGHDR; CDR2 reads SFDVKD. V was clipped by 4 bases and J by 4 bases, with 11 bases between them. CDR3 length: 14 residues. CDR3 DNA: TGTGCCACCAGTGAAAAACTAGGGGCAGATACGCAGTATTTT. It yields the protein CATSEKLGADTQYF.

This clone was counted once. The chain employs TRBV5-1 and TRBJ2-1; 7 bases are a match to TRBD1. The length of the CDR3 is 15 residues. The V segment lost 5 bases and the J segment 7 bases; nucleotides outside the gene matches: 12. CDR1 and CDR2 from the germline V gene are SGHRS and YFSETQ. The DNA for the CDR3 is TGCGCCAGCAGACGACAGGGTAATAAGAAAAATGAGCAGTTCTTC. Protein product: CASRRQGNKKNEQFF. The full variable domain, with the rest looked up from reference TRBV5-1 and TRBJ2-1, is KAGVTQTPRYLIKTRGQQVTLSCSPISGHRSVSWYQQTPGQGLQFLFEYFSETQRNKGNFPGRFSGRQFSNSRSEMNVSTLELGDSALYLCASRRQGNKKNEQFFGPGTRLTVL.

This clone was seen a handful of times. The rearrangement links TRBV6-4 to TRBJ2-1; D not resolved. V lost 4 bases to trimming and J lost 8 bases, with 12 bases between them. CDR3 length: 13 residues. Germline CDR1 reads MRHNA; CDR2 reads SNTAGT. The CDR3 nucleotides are TGTGCCAGCAGTGTGGAAGGGATCGATGAGCAGTTCTTC. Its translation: CASSVEGIDEQFF.

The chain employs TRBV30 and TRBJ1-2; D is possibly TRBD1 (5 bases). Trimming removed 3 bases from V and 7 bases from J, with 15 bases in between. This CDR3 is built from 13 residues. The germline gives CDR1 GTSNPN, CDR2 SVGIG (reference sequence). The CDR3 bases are TGTGCCTGGAGGCAGGGCCGTCTCGGTGGCTACACCTTC. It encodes CAWRQGRLGGYTF.

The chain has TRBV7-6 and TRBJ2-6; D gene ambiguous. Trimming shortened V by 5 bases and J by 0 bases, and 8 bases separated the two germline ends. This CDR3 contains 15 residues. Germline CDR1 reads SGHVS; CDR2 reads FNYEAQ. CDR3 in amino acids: CASSPFNSGANVLTF. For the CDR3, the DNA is TGTGCCAGCAGCCCCTTTAACTCTGGGGCCAACGTCCTGACTTTC.

The CDR3 DNA sequence: TGTGCCACCAGCAGAGACGGTTTTTCCTACAATGAGCAGTTCTTC. This codes for CATSRDGFSYNEQFF. V usage is TRBV15 and J usage is TRBJ2-1; no clear D. The CDR3 runs 15 residues. Germline loops: CDR1 LNHNV, CDR2 YYDKDF (reference sequence). Trimming removed 0 bases from V and 1 base from J, with 7 bases in between.

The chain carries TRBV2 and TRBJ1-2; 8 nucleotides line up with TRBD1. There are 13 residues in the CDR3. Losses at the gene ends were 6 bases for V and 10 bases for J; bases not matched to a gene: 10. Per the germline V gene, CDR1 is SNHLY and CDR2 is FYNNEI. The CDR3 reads CASSLGQGFVYTF. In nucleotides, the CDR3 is TGTGCCAGCAGCCTAGGACAGGGATTCGTCTACACCTTC.

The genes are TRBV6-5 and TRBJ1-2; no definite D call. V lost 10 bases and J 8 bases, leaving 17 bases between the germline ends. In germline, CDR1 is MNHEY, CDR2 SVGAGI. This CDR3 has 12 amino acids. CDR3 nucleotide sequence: TGTGCCAACCGGCCGCTACTTAGCGGCTACACCTTC. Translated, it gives CANRPLLSGYTF.

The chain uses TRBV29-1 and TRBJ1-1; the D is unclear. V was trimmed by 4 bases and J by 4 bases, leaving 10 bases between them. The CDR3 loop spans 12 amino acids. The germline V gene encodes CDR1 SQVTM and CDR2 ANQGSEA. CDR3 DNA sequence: TGCAGCGTTGCTCTGTGGGGCACTGAAGCTTTCTTT. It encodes CSVALWGTEAFF.

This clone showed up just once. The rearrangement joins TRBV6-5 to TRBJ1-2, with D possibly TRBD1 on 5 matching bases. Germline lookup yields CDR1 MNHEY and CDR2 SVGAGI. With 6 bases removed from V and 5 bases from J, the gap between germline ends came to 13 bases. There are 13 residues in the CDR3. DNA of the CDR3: TGTGCCAGCAGGCCTCAAGACAGTTATGGCTACACCTTC. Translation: CASRPQDSYGYTF.

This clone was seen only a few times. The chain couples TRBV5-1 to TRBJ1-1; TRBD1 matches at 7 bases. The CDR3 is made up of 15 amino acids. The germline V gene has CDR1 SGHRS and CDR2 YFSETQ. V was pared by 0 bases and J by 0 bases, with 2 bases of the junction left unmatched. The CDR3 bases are TGCGCCAGCAGCTTGGCAGGGGGTATGAACACTGAAGCTTTCTTT. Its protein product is CASSLAGGMNTEAFF.

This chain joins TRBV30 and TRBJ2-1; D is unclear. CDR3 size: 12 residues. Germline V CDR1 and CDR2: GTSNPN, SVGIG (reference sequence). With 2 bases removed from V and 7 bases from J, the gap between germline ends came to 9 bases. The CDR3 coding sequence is TGTGCCTGGAGTAGTGGGTGGAATGAGCAGTTCTTC. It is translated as CAWSSGWNEQFF.

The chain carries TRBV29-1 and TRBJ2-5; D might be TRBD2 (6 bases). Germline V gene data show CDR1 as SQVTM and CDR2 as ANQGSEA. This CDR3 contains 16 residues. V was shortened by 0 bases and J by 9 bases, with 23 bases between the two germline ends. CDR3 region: CSVEDRGTQTRDAQYF. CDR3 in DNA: TGCAGCGTTGAAGATCGCGGGACTCAGACTAGAGATGCCCAGTACTTC.

This CDR3 is CASSIPGGAYTGELFF. The CDR3 bases are TGTGCCAGTAGTATACCAGGGGGCGCGTACACCGGGGAGCTGTTTTTT. The chain joins TRBV19 to TRBJ2-2; 8 bases map to TRBD1. V lost 2 bases to trimming and J lost 3 bases; unmatched junction nucleotides: 5. In germline, CDR1 is LNHDA, CDR2 SQIVND (reference sequence). The length of the CDR3 is 16 residues.

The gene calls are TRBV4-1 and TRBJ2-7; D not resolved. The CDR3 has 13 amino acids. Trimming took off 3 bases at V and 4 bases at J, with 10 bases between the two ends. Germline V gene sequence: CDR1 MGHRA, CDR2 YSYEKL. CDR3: CASSHAVGYEQYF. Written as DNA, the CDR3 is TGCGCCAGCAGCCATGCTGTGGGATACGAGCAGTACTTC.

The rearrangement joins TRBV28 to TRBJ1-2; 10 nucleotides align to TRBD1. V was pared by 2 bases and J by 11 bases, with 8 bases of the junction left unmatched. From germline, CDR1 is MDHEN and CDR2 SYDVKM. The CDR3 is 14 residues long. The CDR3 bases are TGTGCCAGCAGTTTAGGGGGACAGGGGATCCGTTACACCTTC. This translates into CASSLGGQGIRYTF.

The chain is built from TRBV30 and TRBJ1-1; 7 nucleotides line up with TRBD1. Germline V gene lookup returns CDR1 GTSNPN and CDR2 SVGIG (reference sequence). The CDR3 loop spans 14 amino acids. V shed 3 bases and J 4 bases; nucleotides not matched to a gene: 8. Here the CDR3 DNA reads TGTGCCTGGAGCACAGGGGATCCATTCACTGAAGCTTTCTTT. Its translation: CAWSTGDPFTEAFF.

The CDR3 DNA sequence: TGTGCCAGCACCAACCAGGGACAGCCATACAATGAGCAGTTCTTC. Protein product: CASTNQGQPYNEQFF. The chain links TRBV25-1 to TRBJ2-1; 7 positions agree with TRBD1. The V gene end was trimmed by 7 bases and the J gene end by 4 bases; junction bases not matched to a gene: 10. The CDR3 is made up of 15 amino acids. Germline V lookup: CDR1 MGHDK, CDR2 SYGVNS.

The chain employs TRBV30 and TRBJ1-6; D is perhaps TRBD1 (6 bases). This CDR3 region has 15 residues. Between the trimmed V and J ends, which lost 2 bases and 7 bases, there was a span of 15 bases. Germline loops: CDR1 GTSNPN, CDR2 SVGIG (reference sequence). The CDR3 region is CAWSIKGGENSPLHF. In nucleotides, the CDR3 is TGTGCCTGGAGTATAAAGGGGGGAGAGAATTCACCCCTCCACTTT.

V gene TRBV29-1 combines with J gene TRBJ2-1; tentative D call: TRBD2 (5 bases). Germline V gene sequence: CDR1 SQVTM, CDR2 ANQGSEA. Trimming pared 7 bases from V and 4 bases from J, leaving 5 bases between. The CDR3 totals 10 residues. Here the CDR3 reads CSGGYNEQFF. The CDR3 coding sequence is TGCAGCGGCGGGTACAATGAGCAGTTCTTC.

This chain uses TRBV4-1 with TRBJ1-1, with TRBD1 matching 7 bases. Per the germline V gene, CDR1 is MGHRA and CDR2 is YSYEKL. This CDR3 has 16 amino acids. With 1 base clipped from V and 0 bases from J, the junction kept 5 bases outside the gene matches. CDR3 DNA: TGCGCCAGCAGCCAAGGATACGACAGGGTGAACACTGAAGCTTTCTTT. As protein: CASSQGYDRVNTEAFF.

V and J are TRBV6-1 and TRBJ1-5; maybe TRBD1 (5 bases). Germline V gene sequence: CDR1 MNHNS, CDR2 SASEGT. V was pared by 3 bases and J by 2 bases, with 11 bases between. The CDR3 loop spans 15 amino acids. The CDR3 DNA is TGTGCCAGCAGTGACCCCGGGGGTGGCAATCAGCCCCAGCATTTT. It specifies CASSDPGGGNQPQHF.